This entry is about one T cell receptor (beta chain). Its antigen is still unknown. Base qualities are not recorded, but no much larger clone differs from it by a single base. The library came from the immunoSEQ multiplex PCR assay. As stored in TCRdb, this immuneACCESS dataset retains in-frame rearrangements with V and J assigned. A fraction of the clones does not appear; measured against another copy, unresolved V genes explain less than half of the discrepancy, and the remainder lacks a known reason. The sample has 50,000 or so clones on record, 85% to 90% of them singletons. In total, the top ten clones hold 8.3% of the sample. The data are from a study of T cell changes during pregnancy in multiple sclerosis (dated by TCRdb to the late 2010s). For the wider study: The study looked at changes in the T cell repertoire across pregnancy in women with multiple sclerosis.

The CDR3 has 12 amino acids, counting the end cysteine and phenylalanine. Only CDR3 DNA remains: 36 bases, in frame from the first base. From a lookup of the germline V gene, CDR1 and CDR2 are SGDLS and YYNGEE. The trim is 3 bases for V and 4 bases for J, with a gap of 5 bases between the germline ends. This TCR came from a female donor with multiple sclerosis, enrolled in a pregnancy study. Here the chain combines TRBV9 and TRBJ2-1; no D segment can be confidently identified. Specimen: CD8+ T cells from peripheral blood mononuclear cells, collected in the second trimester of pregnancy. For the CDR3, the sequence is CASSDFYNEQFF. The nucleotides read TGTGCCAGCAGCGACTTTTACAATGAGCAGTTCTTC. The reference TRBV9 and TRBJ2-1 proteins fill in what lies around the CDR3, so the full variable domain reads DSGVTQTPKHLITATGQRVTLRCSPRSGDLSVYWYQQSLDQGLQFLIQYYNGEERAKGNILERFSAQQFPDLHSELNLSSLELGDSALYFCASSDFYNEQFFGPGTRLTVL.